This TCR beta chain was captured in a study of identical twins. Study-wide points: Insertions were fewer in abundant cord blood beta clonotypes, whereas memory repertoires showed none of this pattern. For monozygotic twins, models underestimated out-of-frame TCR alpha sharing.

A universal primer site was incorporated via template switching, and the cDNA contained unique molecular identifiers. Via MiXCR, TCRdb re-called the 5' RACE reads, giving one row per CDR3 protein. The sample consists of fewer than 500,000 distinct CDR3 sequences, 14% of them appearing once. V lost 2 bases and J lost 4, with 6 bases in between. The germline V gene has CDR1 LGHDT and CDR2 YNNKEL (reference sequence). The length of the CDR3 is 13 residues. For this clonotype: The antigen is undetermined.

This sample was also put to use in a study of yellow fever vaccine responses in identical twins.

What was sequenced was CD4+ T cells sorted from blood. The clonotype was recovered from a woman in her late teens or twenties in good health. This chain joins TRBV3-1 and TRBJ1-5; D unresolved. CDR3 amino acids: CASSQSFNQPQHF. In DNA, the CDR3 is TGTGCCAGCAGCCAATCCTTTAATCAGCCCCAGCATTTT.